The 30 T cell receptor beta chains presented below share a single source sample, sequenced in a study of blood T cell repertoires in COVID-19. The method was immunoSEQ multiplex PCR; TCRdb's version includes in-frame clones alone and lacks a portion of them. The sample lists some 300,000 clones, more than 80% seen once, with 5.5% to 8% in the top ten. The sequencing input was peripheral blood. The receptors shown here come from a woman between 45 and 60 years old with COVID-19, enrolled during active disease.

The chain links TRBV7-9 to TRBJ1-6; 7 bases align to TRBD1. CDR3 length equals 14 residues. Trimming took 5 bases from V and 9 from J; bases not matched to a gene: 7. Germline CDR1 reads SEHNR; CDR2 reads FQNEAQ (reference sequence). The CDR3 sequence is CASSDAQGSSPLHF. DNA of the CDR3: TGTGCCAGCAGCGATGCACAGGGGAGTTCACCCCTCCACTTT. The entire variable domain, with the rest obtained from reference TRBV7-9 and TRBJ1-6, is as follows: DTGVSQNPRHKITKRGQNVTFRCDPISEHNRLYWYRQTLGQGPEFLTYFQNEAQLEKSRLLSDRFSAERPKGSFSTLEIQRTEQGDSAMYLCASSDAQGSSPLHFGNGTRLTVT.

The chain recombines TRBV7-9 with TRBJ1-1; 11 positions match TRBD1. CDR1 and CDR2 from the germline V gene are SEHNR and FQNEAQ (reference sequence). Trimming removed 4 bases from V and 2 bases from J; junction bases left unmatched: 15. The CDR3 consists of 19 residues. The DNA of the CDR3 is TGTGCCAGCAGCTGGGGACGACCCGGGACAGGGGGAAGAAACACTGAAGCTTTCTTT. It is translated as CASSWGRPGTGGRNTEAFF.

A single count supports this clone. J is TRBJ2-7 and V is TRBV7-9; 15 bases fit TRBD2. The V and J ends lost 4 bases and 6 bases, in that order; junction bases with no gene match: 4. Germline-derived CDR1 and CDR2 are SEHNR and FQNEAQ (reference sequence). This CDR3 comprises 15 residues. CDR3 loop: CASSSGTSGRFEQYF. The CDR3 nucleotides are TGTGCCAGCAGCTCCGGGACTAGCGGGAGGTTCGAGCAGTACTTC.

CDR3 loop: CATSDLVSQETQYF. CDR3 coding DNA: TGTGCCACCAGTGATTTGGTCAGTCAAGAGACCCAGTACTTC. The V gene is TRBV24-1, the J gene TRBJ2-5; D is undetermined. The V and J ends lost 0 bases and 2 bases respectively, with 6 bases between them. Germline-derived CDR1 and CDR2 are KGHDR and SFDVKD. The CDR3 runs 14 residues.

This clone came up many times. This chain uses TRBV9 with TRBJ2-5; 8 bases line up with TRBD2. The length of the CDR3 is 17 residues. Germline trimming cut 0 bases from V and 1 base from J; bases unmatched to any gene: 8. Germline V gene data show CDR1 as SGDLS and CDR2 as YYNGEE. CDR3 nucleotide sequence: TGTGCCAGCAGCGTAGCGGGGGGGTACGGGCCCCAAGAGACCCAGTACTTC. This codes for CASSVAGGYGPQETQYF.

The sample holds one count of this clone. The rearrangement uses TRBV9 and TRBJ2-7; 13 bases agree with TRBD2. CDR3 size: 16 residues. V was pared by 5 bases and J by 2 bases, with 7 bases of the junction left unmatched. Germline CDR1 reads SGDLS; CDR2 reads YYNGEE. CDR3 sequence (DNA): TGTGCCAGCAGTGTGGGGGGACTAGCGGGGACCTACGAGCAGTACTTC. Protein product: CASSVGGLAGTYEQYF. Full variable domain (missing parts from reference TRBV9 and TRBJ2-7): DSGVTQTPKHLITATGQRVTLRCSPRSGDLSVYWYQQSLDQGLQFLIQYYNGEERAKGNILERFSAQQFPDLHSELNLSSLELGDSALYFCASSVGGLAGTYEQYFGPGTRLTVT.

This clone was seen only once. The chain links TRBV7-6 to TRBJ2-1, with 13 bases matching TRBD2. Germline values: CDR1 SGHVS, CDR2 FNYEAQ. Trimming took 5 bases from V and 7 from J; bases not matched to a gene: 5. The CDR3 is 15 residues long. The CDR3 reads CASSHPGLAGNEQFF. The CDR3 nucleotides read TGTGCCAGCAGCCATCCGGGACTAGCGGGAAATGAGCAGTTCTTC.

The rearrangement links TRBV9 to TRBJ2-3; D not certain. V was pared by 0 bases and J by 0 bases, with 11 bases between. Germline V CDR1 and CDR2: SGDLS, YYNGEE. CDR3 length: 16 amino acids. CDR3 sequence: CASSVVPSASTDTQYF. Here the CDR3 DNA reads TGTGCCAGCAGCGTAGTACCCAGCGCGAGCACAGATACGCAGTATTTT.

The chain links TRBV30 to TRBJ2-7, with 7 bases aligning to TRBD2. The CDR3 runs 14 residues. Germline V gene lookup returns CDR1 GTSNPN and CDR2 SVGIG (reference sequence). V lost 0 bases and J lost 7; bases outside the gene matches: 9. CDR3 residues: CAWSVSLTGGEQYF. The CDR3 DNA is TGTGCCTGGAGTGTTTCACTAACCGGGGGGGAGCAGTACTTC.

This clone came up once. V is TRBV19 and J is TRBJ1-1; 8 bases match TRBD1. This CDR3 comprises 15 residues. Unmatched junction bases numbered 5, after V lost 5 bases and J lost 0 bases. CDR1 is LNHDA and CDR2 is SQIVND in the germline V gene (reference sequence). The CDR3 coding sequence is TGTGCCAGTAGTCGCAGGGGGCAGGTGAACACTGAAGCTTTCTTT. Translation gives CASSRRGQVNTEAFF. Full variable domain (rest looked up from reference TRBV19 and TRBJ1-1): DGGITQSPKYLFRKEGQNVTLSCEQNLNHDAMYWYRQDPGQGLRLIYYSQIVNDFQKGDIAEGYSVSREKKESFPLTVTSAQKNPTAFYLCASSRRGQVNTEAFFGQGTRLTVV.

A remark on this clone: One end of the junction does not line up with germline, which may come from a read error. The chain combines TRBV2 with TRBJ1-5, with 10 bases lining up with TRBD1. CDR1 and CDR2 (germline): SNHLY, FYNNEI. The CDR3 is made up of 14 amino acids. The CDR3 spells CASSEDRGHQPQHF. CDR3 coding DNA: TGTGCCAGCAGCGAAGACAGGGGGCATCAGCCCCAGCATTTT. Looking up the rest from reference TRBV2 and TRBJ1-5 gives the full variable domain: EPEVTQTPSHQVTQMGQEVILRCVPISNHLYFYWYRQILGQKVEFLVSFYNNEISEKSEIFDDQFSVERPDGSNFTLKIRSTKLEDSAMYFCASSEDRGHQPQHFGDGTRLSIL.

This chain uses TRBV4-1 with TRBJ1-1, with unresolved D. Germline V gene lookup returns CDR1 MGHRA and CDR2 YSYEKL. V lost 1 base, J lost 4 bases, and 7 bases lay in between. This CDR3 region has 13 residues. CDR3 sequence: CASSQVRGTEAFF. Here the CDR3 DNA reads TGCGCCAGCAGCCAAGTGCGGGGCACTGAAGCTTTCTTT.

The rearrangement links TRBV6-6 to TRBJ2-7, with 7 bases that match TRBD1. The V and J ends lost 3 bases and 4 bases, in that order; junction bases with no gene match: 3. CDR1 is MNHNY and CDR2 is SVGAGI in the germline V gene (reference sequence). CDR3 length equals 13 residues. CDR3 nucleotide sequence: TGTGCCAGCAGTTATAAACAGGGGTACGAGCAGTACTTC. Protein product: CASSYKQGYEQYF.

CDR3 nucleotides: TGTGCCAGCAGCAAGACCAGGGGGCGATACGAGCAGTACTTC. Translation gives CASSKTRGRYEQYF. The chain uses TRBV6-5 and TRBJ2-7, with 8 bases matching TRBD1. Trimming removed 6 bases from V and 4 bases from J; junction bases left unmatched: 8. In germline, CDR1 is MNHEY, CDR2 SVGAGI. The length of the CDR3 is 14 residues.

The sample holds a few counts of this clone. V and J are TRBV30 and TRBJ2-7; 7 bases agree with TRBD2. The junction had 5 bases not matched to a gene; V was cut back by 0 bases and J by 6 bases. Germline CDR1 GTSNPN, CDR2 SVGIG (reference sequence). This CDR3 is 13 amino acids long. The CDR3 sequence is CAWSVQSGTEQYF. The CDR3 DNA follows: TGTGCCTGGAGTGTACAGAGCGGGACCGAGCAGTACTTC.

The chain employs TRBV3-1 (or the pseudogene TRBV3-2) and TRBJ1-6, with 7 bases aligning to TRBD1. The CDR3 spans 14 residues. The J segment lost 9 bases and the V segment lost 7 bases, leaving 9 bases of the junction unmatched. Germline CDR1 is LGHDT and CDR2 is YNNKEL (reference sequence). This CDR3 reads CASTLGQSISPLHF. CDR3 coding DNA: TGTGCCAGCACCTTGGGACAGTCCATTTCACCCCTCCACTTT.

CDR3 bases: TGTGCCAGCAGTGATCTGAGCGGTTCCGCCCTACTCAGGGATACGCAGTATTTT. Translation gives CASSDLSGSALLRDTQYF. The V gene is TRBV2, the J gene TRBJ2-3; weak D call: TRBD2 (5 bases). Germline CDR1 reads SNHLY; CDR2 reads FYNNEI. This CDR3 is 18 amino acids long. V was pared by 3 bases and J by 6 bases, with 25 bases between.

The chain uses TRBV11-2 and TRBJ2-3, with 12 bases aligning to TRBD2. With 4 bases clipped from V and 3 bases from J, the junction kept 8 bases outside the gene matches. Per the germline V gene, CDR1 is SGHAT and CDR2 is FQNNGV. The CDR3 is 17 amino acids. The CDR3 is CASSSHPGTSGTDTQYF. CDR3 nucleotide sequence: TGTGCCAGCAGCTCCCACCCCGGGACTAGCGGGACAGATACGCAGTATTTT.

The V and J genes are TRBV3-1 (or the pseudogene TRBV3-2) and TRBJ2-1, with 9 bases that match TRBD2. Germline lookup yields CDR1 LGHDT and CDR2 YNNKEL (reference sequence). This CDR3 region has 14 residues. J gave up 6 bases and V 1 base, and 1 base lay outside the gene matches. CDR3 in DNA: TGTGCCAGCAGCCAAGTAGCGGGAGCCAATGAGCAGTTCTTC. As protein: CASSQVAGANEQFF.

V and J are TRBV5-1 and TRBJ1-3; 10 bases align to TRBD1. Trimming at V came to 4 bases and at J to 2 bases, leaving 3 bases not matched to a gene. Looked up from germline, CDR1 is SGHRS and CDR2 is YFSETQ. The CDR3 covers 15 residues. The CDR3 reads CASSRDRGAGNTIYF. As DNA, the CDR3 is TGCGCCAGCAGCAGGGACAGGGGCGCTGGAAACACCATATATTTT. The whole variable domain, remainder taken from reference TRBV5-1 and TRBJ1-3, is KAGVTQTPRYLIKTRGQQVTLSCSPISGHRSVSWYQQTPGQGLQFLFEYFSETQRNKGNFPGRFSGRQFSNSRSEMNVSTLELGDSALYLCASSRDRGAGNTIYFGEGSWLTVV.

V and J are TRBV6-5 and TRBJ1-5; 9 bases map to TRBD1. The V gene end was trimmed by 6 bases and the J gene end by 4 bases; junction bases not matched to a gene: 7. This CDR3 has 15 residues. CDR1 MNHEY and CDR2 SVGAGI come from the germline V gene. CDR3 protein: CASRGGQGRNQPQHF. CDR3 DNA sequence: TGTGCCAGCAGGGGGGGACAGGGAAGAAATCAGCCCCAGCATTTT.

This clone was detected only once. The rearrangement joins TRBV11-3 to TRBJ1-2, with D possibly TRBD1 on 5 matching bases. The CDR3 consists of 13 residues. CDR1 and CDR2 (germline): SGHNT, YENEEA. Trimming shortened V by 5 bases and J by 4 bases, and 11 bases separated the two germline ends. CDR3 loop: CASSATGPYGYTF. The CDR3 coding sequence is TGTGCCAGCAGCGCCACAGGTCCCTATGGCTACACCTTC. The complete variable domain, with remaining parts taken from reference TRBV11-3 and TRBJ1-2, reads EAGVVQSPRYKIIEKKQPVAFWCNPISGHNTLYWYLQNLGQGPELLIRYENEEAVDDSQLPKDRFSAERLKGVDSTLKIQPAELGDSAVYLCASSATGPYGYTFGSGTRLTVV.

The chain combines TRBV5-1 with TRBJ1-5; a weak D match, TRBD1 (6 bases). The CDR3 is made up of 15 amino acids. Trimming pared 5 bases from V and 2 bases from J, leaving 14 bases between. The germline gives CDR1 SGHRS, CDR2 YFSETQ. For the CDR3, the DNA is TGCGCCAGCAGACCAGGGGAAAGGGGCAATCAGCCCCAGCATTTT. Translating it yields CASRPGERGNQPQHF. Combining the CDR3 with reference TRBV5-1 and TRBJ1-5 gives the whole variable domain KAGVTQTPRYLIKTRGQQVTLSCSPISGHRSVSWYQQTPGQGLQFLFEYFSETQRNKGNFPGRFSGRQFSNSRSEMNVSTLELGDSALYLCASRPGERGNQPQHFGDGTRLSIL.

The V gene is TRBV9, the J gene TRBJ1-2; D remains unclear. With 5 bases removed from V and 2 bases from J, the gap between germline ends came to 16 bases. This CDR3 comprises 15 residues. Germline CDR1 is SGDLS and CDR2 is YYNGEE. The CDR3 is CASRENLRGNYGYTF. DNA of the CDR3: TGTGCCAGCAGGGAGAACCTCCGCGGGAACTATGGCTACACCTTC.

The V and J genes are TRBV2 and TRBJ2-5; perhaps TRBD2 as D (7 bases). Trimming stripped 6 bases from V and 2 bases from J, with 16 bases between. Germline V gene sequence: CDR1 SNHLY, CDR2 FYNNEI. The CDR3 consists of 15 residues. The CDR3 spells CASRRGGGPQETQYF. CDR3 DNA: TGTGCCAGCAGGAGGGGGGGAGGGCCTCAAGAGACCCAGTACTTC.

CDR3: CSVVRRGTYNEQFF. The CDR3 bases are TGCAGCGTTGTCAGGCGGGGGACCTACAATGAGCAGTTCTTC. The rearrangement links TRBV29-1 to TRBJ2-1, with TRBD2 matching over 7 bases. The CDR3 runs to 14 residues. Unmatched junction bases numbered 5, after V lost 4 bases and J lost 2 bases. CDR1 and CDR2 from the germline V gene are SQVTM and ANQGSEA.

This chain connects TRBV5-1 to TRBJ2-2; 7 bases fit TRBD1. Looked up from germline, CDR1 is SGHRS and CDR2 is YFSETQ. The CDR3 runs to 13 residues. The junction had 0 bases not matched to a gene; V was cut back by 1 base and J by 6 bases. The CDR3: CASSLTGAGELFF. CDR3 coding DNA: TGCGCCAGCAGCTTGACAGGGGCCGGGGAGCTGTTTTTT.

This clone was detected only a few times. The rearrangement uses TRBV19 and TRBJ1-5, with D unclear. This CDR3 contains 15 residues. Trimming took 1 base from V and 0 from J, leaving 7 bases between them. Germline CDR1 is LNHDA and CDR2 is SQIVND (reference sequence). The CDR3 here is CASSIGGYSNQPQHF. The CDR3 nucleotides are TGTGCCAGTAGTATAGGCGGTTATAGCAATCAGCCCCAGCATTTT.

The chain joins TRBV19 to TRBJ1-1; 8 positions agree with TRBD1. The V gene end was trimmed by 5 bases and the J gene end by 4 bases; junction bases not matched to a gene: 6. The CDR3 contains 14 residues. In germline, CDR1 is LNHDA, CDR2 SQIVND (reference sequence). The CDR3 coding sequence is TGTGCCAGTAGTTTCGACAGGGGATCCACTGAAGCTTTCTTT. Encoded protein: CASSFDRGSTEAFF.

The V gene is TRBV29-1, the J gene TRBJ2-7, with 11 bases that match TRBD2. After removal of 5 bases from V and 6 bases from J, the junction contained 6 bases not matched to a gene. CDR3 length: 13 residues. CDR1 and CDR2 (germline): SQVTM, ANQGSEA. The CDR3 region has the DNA TGCAGCGTTTTTAGCGGGAGGGCCCGCGAGCAGTACTTC. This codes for CSVFSGRAREQYF.